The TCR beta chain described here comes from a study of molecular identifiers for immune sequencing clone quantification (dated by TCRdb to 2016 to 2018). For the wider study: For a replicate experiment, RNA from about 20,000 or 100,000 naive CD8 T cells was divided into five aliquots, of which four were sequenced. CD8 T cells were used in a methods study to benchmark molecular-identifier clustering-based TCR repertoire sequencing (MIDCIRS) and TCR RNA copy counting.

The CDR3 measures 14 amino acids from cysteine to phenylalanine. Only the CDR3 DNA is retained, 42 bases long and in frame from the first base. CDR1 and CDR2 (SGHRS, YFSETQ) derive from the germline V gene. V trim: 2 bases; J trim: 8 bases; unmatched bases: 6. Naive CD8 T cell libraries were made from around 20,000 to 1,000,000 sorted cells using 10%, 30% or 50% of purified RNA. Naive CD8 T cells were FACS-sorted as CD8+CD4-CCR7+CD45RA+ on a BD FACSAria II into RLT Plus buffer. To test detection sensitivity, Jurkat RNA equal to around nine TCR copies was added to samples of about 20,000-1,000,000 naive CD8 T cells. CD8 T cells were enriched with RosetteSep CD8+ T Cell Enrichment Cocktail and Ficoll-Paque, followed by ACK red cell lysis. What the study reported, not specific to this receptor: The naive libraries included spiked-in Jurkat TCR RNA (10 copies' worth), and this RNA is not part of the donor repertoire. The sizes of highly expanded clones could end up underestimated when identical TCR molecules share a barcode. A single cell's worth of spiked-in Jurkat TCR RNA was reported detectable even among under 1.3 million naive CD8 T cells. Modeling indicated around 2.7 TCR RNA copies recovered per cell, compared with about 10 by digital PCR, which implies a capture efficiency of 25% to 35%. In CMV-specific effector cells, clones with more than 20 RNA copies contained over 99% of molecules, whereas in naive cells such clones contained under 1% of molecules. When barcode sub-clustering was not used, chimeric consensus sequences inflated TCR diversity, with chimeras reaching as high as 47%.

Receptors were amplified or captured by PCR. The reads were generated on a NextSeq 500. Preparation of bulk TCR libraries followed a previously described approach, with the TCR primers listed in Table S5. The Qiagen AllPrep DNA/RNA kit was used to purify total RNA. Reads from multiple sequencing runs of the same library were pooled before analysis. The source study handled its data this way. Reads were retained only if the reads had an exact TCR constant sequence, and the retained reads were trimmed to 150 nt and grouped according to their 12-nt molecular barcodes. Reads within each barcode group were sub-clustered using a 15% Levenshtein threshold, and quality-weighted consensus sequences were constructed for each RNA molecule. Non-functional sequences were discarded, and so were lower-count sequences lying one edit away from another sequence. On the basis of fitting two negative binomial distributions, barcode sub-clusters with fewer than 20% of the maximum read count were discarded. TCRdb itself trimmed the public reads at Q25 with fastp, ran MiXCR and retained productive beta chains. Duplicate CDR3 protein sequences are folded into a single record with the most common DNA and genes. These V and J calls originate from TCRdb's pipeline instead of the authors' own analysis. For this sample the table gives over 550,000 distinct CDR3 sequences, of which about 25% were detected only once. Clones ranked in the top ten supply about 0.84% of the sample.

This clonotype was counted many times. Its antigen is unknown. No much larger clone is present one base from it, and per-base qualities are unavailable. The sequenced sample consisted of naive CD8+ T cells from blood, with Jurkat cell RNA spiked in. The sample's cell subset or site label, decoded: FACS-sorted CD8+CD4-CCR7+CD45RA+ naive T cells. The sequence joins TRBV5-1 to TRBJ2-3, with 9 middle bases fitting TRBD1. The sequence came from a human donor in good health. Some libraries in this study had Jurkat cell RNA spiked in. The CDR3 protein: CASSLLGQGSTQYF. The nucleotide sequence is TGCGCCAGCAGCTTATTGGGACAGGGTTCTACGCAGTATTTT.